This TCR beta chain was captured in a study of T-cell memory formation after mild COVID-19. TCRdb itself ran the 5' RACE reads through MiXCR, one entry per CDR3 protein. Here the sample spans tens of thousands of distinct CDR3 sequences, under 8% being singletons. Germline CDR1 reads SGHTA; CDR2 reads FQGTGA. The CDR3 length is 16 residues. The germline V and J ends were trimmed by 0 bases and 0 bases, with 6 bases remaining between them. This clonotype showed up many times. What was sequenced was PBMCs or a T cell subset sorted from them (not recorded which). This rearrangement joins TRBV7-3 to TRBJ2-6; D is ambiguous. The TCR comes from a young man who had mild COVID-19 (a few samples of this study predate the infection). Cell type and time point are not known. The CDR3 DNA reads as TGTGCCAGCAGCTTAACGGGTAGCTCTGGGGCCAACGTCCTGACTTTC. As protein: CASSLTGSSGANVLTF.